The sequence of this T cell receptor beta chain was determined in a study of shared clonotypes between healthy human individuals. Study conclusions and caveats: Naive subsets, compared against memory subsets, generally had larger estimated richness values. Sample collection involved blood only; tissue repertoires are likely different.

The CDR3 sequence is 14 residues long. Germline V gives CDR1 MDHEN, CDR2 SYDVKM. V was clipped by 6 bases and J by 3 bases, with 15 bases between them. Only in-frame clones appear in the TCRdb table, and some are missing; sequencing was by immunoSEQ multiplex PCR. The table shows roughly 590,000 clones, with about 95% occurring only once. Naivety among CD8 cells was defined by CD45RO negativity and positive CCR7 selection, thereby excluding terminally differentiated effector memory CD45RA+ cells. Worth noting for this clone: No antigen is known for it.

This sequence originates from a woman aged 25-40 years in good health. Source material: naive CD8+ T cells sorted from blood. The chain joins TRBV28 to TRBJ2-7; tentative D call: TRBD2 (6 bases). The CDR3 sequence is CASRSGTGYYEQYF. The DNA for the CDR3 is TGTGCCAGCAGATCCGGGACTGGTTACTACGAGCAGTACTTC.